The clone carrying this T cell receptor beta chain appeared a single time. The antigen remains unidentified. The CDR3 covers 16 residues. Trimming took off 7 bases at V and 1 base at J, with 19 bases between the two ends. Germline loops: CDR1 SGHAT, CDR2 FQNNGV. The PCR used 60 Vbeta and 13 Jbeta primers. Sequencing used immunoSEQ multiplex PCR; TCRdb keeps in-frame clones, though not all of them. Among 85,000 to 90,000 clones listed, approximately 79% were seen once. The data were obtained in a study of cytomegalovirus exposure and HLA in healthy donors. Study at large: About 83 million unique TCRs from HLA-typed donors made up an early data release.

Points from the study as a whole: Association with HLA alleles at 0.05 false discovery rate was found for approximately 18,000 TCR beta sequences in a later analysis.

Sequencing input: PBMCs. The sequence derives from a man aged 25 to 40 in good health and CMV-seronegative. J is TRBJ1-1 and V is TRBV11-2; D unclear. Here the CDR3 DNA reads TGTGCCAGCAACAACGGGAGGGTCGCGTCGAACACTGAAGCTTTCTTT. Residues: CASNNGRVASNTEAFF.